These 13 T cell receptor beta chains share one sample of origin, sequenced in a study of Ad26.COV2.S vaccination and SARS-CoV-2 variants. This sample's treatment: approximately 18 received Ad26.COV2.S at low or high dose, single or two shots; about 5 received placebo; per-sample allocation not given. Sampling was done on day 63 after the first vaccine or placebo injection. The data were produced by immunoSEQ multiplex PCR, yet TCRdb's version contains in-frame clones alone and is incomplete. The top ten clones hold about 7.1% of a sample with around 400,000 clones, roughly 85% of them seen once. The specimen was peripheral blood, collected in a trial of Ad26.COV2.S vaccine versus placebo. The receptors come from a person between 18 and 65 years old who received the Ad26.COV2.S COVID-19 vaccine or a placebo.

This chain links TRBV7-2 with TRBJ1-6, with D perhaps TRBD1 (5 bases). Germline CDR1 reads SGHTA; CDR2 reads FQGNSA. The CDR3 contains 13 residues. Trimming took 5 bases from V and 16 from J, leaving 18 bases between them. CDR3 region: CASSPPLQGLLHF. DNA of the CDR3: TGTGCCAGCAGCCCCCCCCTCCAGGGACTACTCCACTTT.

The sample holds one count of this clone. This chain joins TRBV7-2 and TRBJ2-7; 11 bases align to TRBD1. CDR1 SGHTA and CDR2 FQGNSA come from the germline V gene. This CDR3 has 14 residues. V shed 4 bases, J shed 5 bases, and the junction held 4 bases outside the gene matches. The CDR3 region is CASSSPGQGDEQYF. CDR3 DNA: TGTGCCAGCAGCTCCCCGGGACAGGGGGACGAGCAGTACTTC.

The chain joins TRBV5-1 to TRBJ1-2; D gene unclear. Germline assignment: CDR1 SGHRS and CDR2 YFSETQ. The CDR3 loop spans 12 amino acids. Trimming took off 2 bases at V and 8 bases at J, with 10 bases between the two ends. CDR3 coding DNA: TGCGCCAGCAGCTTTGACGAGAGGGGCTACACCTTC. Amino acid sequence: CASSFDERGYTF.

This chain uses TRBV7-3 with TRBJ2-3, with D tentatively TRBD2 (6 bases). This CDR3 has 14 amino acids. The germline V and J ends were trimmed by 5 bases and 0 bases, with 9 bases remaining between them. CDR1 SGHTA and CDR2 FQGTGA come from the germline V gene. The CDR3 reads CASSPGTSTDTQYF. The CDR3, as DNA: TGTGCCAGCAGCCCCGGGACTAGCACAGATACGCAGTATTTT.

The rearrangement joins TRBV12-3 or TRBV12-4 to TRBJ1-1, with D uncertain. V lost 3 bases, J lost 6 bases, and 8 bases lay in between. This CDR3 contains 12 residues. CDR3 in DNA: TGTGCCAGCAGTTTTTACGCCGCTGAAGCTTTCTTT. It specifies CASSFYAAEAFF.

The chain links TRBV4-3 to TRBJ1-1; 8 bases fit TRBD1. CDR1 and CDR2 from the germline V gene are LGHNA and YSLEER. With V trimmed by 0 bases and J by 4 bases, 7 bases remained unmatched. This CDR3 region has 16 residues. For the CDR3, the DNA is TGCGCCAGCAGCCAAGATCAGGGGGCGCATGGCACTGAAGCTTTCTTT. Its protein product is CASSQDQGAHGTEAFF.

The rearrangement links TRBV7-2 to TRBJ1-5; a weak D match, TRBD1 (6 bases). CDR3 length: 15 amino acids. V lost 4 bases and J 1 base, leaving 11 bases between the germline ends. Germline CDR1 is SGHTA and CDR2 is FQGNSA. As DNA, the CDR3 is TGTGCCAGCAGCTCATGGACAGCCAGCAATCAGCCCCAGCATTTT. Encoded protein: CASSSWTASNQPQHF.

This chain links TRBV5-1 with TRBJ1-1; D uncertain. The V and J ends lost 5 bases and 1 base respectively, with 9 bases between them. The germline CDR1 and CDR2 sequences are SGHRS and YFSETQ. CDR3 length: 13 amino acids. CDR3 sequence: CASRFSGNTEAFF. CDR3 DNA: TGCGCCAGCAGGTTCAGTGGGAACACTGAAGCTTTCTTT.

The chain carries TRBV14 and TRBJ2-5, with D perhaps matching TRBD1 (6 bases). This CDR3 is 15 amino acids long. The V end was cut by 0 bases, the J end by 6 bases, with 14 bases between. The germline gives CDR1 SGHDN, CDR2 FVKESK. CDR3 in DNA: TGTGCCAGCAGCCAAGATAGTGGGGGCGCAAAGACCCAGTACTTC. Translating gives CASSQDSGGAKTQYF.

This clone was seen more than once but under ten times. V and J are TRBV10-3 and TRBJ1-1; TRBD1 matches 10 bases. Germline V gene lookup returns CDR1 ENHRY and CDR2 SYGVKD. The CDR3 is 15 amino acids. The V and J ends lost 3 bases and 3 bases, in that order; junction bases with no gene match: 4. The CDR3: CAISDGTGEYTEAFF. In DNA form, the CDR3 reads TGTGCCATCAGTGACGGGACAGGGGAGTACACTGAAGCTTTCTTT.

This clone has a handful of counts. This chain joins TRBV4-1 and TRBJ2-7; D tentatively reads TRBD1 or TRBD2 (6 bases each). CDR3 length: 15 residues. V shed 3 bases and J shed 3 bases, with 15 bases lying between them. Germline V lookup: CDR1 MGHRA, CDR2 YSYEKL. The DNA of the CDR3 is TGCGCCAGCAGCCAGAGGGGGGCTTTTGGCTACGAGCAGTACTTC. Protein product: CASSQRGAFGYEQYF.

This rearrangement joins TRBV6-5 to TRBJ2-2, with no clear D. The germline V gene encodes CDR1 MNHEY and CDR2 SVGAGI. Trimming removed 1 base at V and 6 bases at J, with 6 bases between. The CDR3 totals 13 residues. The CDR3 here is CASSYFVSGELFF. DNA of the CDR3: TGTGCCAGCAGTTACTTTGTTTCCGGGGAGCTGTTTTTT.

The genes are TRBV10-2 and TRBJ2-7; no clear D. Trimming cost V 2 bases and J 6 bases, with 8 bases left between them. The CDR3 runs 12 residues. The germline gives CDR1 WSHSY, CDR2 SAAADI. The CDR3 DNA is TGCGCCAGCAGTGAGCCGAGTAGCGAGCAGTACTTC. Amino acid sequence: CASSEPSSEQYF.